Below, 27 T cell receptor beta chains from the same sample are listed, as sequenced in a study of T cells in Graves' hyperthyroidism and ophthalmopathy. TCR beta CDR3 sequences were amplified from RNA transcripts. When the TCR CDR3 underwent first-round RT-PCR, the HTBI primer set was used. TCRdb recomputed calls from the multiplex PCR reads with MiXCR, one row per CDR3 protein. Altogether roughly 240,000 distinct CDR3 sequences are present, roughly 15% being singletons, with the ten largest covering around 28%. Sequencing input: blood. The receptors derive from a woman between 18 and 29 years old with Graves' ophthalmopathy.

This clonotype was counted at least ten times. This chain connects TRBV13 to TRBJ2-1; TRBD2 aligns across 7 bases. The CDR3 is 16 residues long. The trim removed 2 bases at V and 3 bases at J, leaving 7 bases unmatched. Looked up from germline, CDR1 is PRHDT and CDR2 is FYEKMQ (reference sequence). CDR3 sequence: CASSLKRLAVYNEQFF. DNA of the CDR3: TGTGCCAGCAGCTTAAAGCGTCTAGCGGTCTACAATGAGCAGTTCTTC.

This chain uses TRBV28 with TRBJ1-2, with 12 bases aligning to TRBD1. Trimming cost V 6 bases and J 4 bases; bases outside gene matches: 18. The CDR3 loop spans 19 amino acids. Per germline, CDR1 MDHEN and CDR2 SYDVKM. The CDR3 here is CASSGGGGQGAGLRYGYTF. In DNA, the CDR3 is TGTGCCAGCAGCGGGGGCGGGGGACAGGGGGCAGGGTTACGCTATGGCTACACCTTC.

There are many counts of this clonotype. In DNA, the CDR3 is TGCAGTGCTAGAACAGGGGGAGACACTGAAGCTTTCTTT. As protein: CSARTGGDTEAFF. V is TRBV20-1 and J is TRBJ1-1, with 8 bases matching TRBD1. Trimming took 2 bases from V and 3 from J; bases not matched to a gene: 2. Germline CDR1 reads DFQATT; CDR2 reads SNEGSKA (reference sequence). The CDR3 length is 13 residues.

This clonotype was observed many times. This sequence joins TRBV5-5 and TRBJ2-1; 14 nucleotides match TRBD2. V lost 4 bases and J lost 9; bases outside the gene matches: 6. The germline V gene encodes CDR1 SGHKS and CDR2 YYEKEE (reference sequence). The CDR3 is made up of 15 amino acids. CDR3 residues: CASSPGLAGVGEQFF. The CDR3, as DNA: TGTGCCAGCAGCCCGGGACTAGCGGGAGTGGGTGAGCAGTTCTTC. The variable domain in full, completed from reference TRBV5-5 and TRBJ2-1, reads DAGVTQSPTHLIKTRGQQVTLRCSPISGHKSVSWYQQVLGQGPQFIFQYYEKEERGRGNFPDRFSARQFPNYSSELNVNALLLGDSALYLCASSPGLAGVGEQFFGPGTRLTVL.

In its sample, this clonotype was seen many times. The V call is TRBV11-2, the J call TRBJ2-5; D may be TRBD1 (5 bases). The V end was cut by 6 bases, the J end by 4 bases, with 15 bases between. The germline V gene has CDR1 SGHAT and CDR2 FQNNGV. The CDR3 loop spans 14 amino acids. CDR3 DNA: TGTGCCAGCAGTACTTACAGGATTCGAGAGACCCAGTACTTC. Protein product: CASSTYRIRETQYF.

This clonotype was detected many times. The chain links TRBV6-1 to TRBJ2-7; 8 bases map to TRBD1. The germline CDR1 and CDR2 sequences are MNHNS and SASEGT. CDR3 length: 15 amino acids. V lost 6 bases to trimming and J lost 2 bases; unmatched junction nucleotides: 9. DNA for the CDR3: TGTGCCAGCAGCTCTTATCCGGGACAGGCCTACGAGCAGTACTTC. Residues: CASSSYPGQAYEQYF.

This clonotype was recorded many times. The gene calls are TRBV28 and TRBJ2-3; 13 bases align to TRBD2. Germline CDR1 and CDR2: MDHEN and SYDVKM. V was clipped by 7 bases and J by 3 bases; unmatched bases: 10. The CDR3 consists of 17 residues. CDR3 bases: TGTGCCAGCACGGGGGTGGGACTAGCGGGACTAACAGATACGCAGTATTTT. Encoded protein: CASTGVGLAGLTDTQYF.

This clonotype was recorded at least ten times. V is TRBV10-3 and J is TRBJ1-2; D possibly corresponds to TRBD1 (5 bases). Germline V CDR1 and CDR2: ENHRY, SYGVKD. Trimming stripped 0 bases from V and 6 bases from J, with 11 bases between. CDR3 length: 14 residues. CDR3 in amino acids: CAISESGQGDGYTF. In nucleotides, the CDR3 is TGTGCCATCAGTGAGTCGGGGCAGGGCGATGGCTACACCTTC.

Details on this clonotype: At one of its ends the junction is not consistent with the germline gene, which may arise from a read error. The chain couples TRBV3-1 to TRBJ2-2; the D gene is possibly TRBD2 (6 bases). CDR1 is LGHDT, CDR2 YNNKEL, per germline (reference sequence). CDR3 length: 13 residues. CDR3 bases: TGTGCCAGCAGGGATATCGAGGGCGGGGAGCCGTTTTTT. Residues: CASRDIEGGEPFF. The entire variable domain, with the rest obtained from reference TRBV3-1 and TRBJ2-2, is as follows: DTAVSQTPKYLVTQMGNDKSIKCEQNLGHDTMYWYKQDSKKFLKIMFSYNNKELIINETVPNRFSPKSPDKAHLNLHINSLELGDSAVYFCASRDIEGGEPFFGEGSRLTVL.

At least ten counts were recorded for this clonotype. The chain is built from TRBV11-2 and TRBJ1-2, with D possibly matching TRBD1 (6 bases). CDR3 length: 14 amino acids. V shed 4 bases and J shed 6 bases, with 15 bases lying between them. Germline V gives CDR1 SGHAT, CDR2 FQNNGV. The CDR3 DNA sequence: TGTGCCAGCAGCTCTTCCCCCGGGACAAATGGCTACACCTTC. This gives the protein CASSSSPGTNGYTF.

This clonotype was found a few times. A read error is possible here, since a much larger clone lies one base away. V and J are TRBV5-1 and TRBJ2-2; D unclear. The germline CDR1 and CDR2 sequences are SGHRS and YFSETQ. The CDR3 loop spans 12 amino acids. CDR3 sequence reads: CAGSLTSGELFF. The CDR3 DNA sequence: TGCGCCGGCAGCTTGACCTCCGGGGAGCTGTTTTTT.

This clonotype was counted at least ten times. The chain carries TRBV4-1 and TRBJ2-7; 8 bases are shared with TRBD2. Losses at the gene ends were 0 bases for V and 2 bases for J; bases not matched to a gene: 6. The germline gives CDR1 MGHRA, CDR2 YSYEKL. The CDR3 sequence is 16 residues long. CDR3 in amino acids: CASSQDSGGITYEQYF. In nucleotides, the CDR3 is TGCGCCAGCAGCCAAGATTCGGGGGGGATCACCTACGAGCAGTACTTC.

This clonotype showed up many times. This rearrangement joins TRBV20-1 to TRBJ2-7; 8 nucleotides align to TRBD1. V gave up 4 bases and J gave up 0 bases; unmatched junction bases: 5. Germline CDR1 DFQATT, CDR2 SNEGSKA (reference sequence). CDR3 length: 14 amino acids. DNA of the CDR3: TGCAGTGCTATGAAGACAGGGGCCTCCTACGAGCAGTACTTC. This codes for CSAMKTGASYEQYF.

There are many counts of this clonotype. The V and J genes are TRBV11-1 and TRBJ2-2; D not certain. This CDR3 spans 15 amino acids. In germline, CDR1 is SGHAT, CDR2 FQDESV (reference sequence). V lost 10 bases and J lost 3, with 18 bases in between. The CDR3 loop reads CATKGPGLDTGELFF. In DNA form, the CDR3 reads TGTGCCACCAAAGGCCCCGGGCTAGACACCGGGGAGCTGTTTTTT.

This clonotype was detected ten times or more. The genes are TRBV27 and TRBJ1-1; D remains ambiguous. The length of the CDR3 is 14 residues. Germline lookup yields CDR1 MNHEY and CDR2 SMNVEV (reference sequence). V was cut by 2 bases and J by 7 bases, with 14 bases left in between. CDR3 nucleotide sequence: TGTGCCAGCAGTTTACGGACGGAGATGGGTGAAGCTTTCTTT. Translated, it gives CASSLRTEMGEAFF.

This chain uses TRBV28 with TRBJ2-3; 11 bases agree with TRBD2. The CDR3 extends over 17 amino acids. After removal of 7 bases from V and 6 bases from J, the junction contained 15 bases not matched to a gene. Per the germline V gene, CDR1 is MDHEN and CDR2 is SYDVKM. The CDR3 region is CASNPTVRTSGWDTQYF. CDR3 bases: TGTGCCAGCAACCCAACGGTGAGGACTAGCGGGTGGGATACGCAGTATTTT.

This clonotype showed up many times. The rearrangement joins TRBV29-1 to TRBJ1-2; D ambiguous. CDR1 and CDR2 from the germline V gene are SQVTM and ANQGSEA. V was trimmed by 3 bases and J by 0 bases, leaving 11 bases between them. This CDR3 comprises 14 residues. CDR3 amino acids: CSVDPGGANYGYTF. In DNA, the CDR3 is TGCAGCGTTGACCCCGGCGGAGCTAACTATGGCTACACCTTC.

Many counts were recorded for this clonotype. V gene TRBV11-2 combines with J gene TRBJ1-1; no definite D call. Trimming left V 2 bases short and J 0 bases short, with 10 bases between. CDR3 size: 15 residues. CDR1 and CDR2 from the germline V gene are SGHAT and FQNNGV. CDR3 in DNA: TGTGCCAGCAGCTTAAGTCTCGCTATGAACACTGAAGCTTTCTTT. Translated: CASSLSLAMNTEAFF.

This clonotype was recorded many times. This chain connects TRBV25-1 to TRBJ2-1; 15 bases line up with TRBD2. J lost 7 bases, V lost 4 bases, and 5 bases had no gene match. The CDR3 sequence is 16 residues long. From germline, CDR1 is MGHDK and CDR2 SYGVNS. CDR3 bases: TGTGCCAGCAGTGTTTACGGGACTAGCGGGAGGAATGAGCAGTTCTTC. This gives the protein CASSVYGTSGRNEQFF.

The chain employs TRBV10-2 and TRBJ2-3; 10 positions match TRBD2. CDR1 is WSHSY, CDR2 SAAADI, per germline. This CDR3 has 16 residues. Unmatched junction bases numbered 7, after V lost 3 bases and J lost 4 bases. The CDR3 DNA reads TGCGCCAGCAGTGACCAGCGGGGGGGCCAATCAGATACGCAGTATTTT. Its protein is CASSDQRGGQSDTQYF.

Points on this clonotype: One base away lies a much larger clone, so this may be a sequencing read error. The chain has TRBV7-9 and TRBJ2-2, with 14 positions matching TRBD2. Germline assignment: CDR1 SEHNR and CDR2 FQNEAQ (reference sequence). This CDR3 has 17 amino acids. The ends lost 5 bases at V and 5 bases at J; junction bases unmatched: 7. As DNA, the CDR3 is TGTGCCAGCAGCGGGGGACTAGCGGGAGCTGGGACCGGGGAGCTGTTTTTT. Protein product: CASSGGLAGAGTGELFF.

This clonotype was observed a handful of times. The chain links TRBV19 to TRBJ2-7; TRBD2 matches 10 bases. This CDR3 has 16 amino acids. Losses at the gene ends were 7 bases for V and 2 bases for J; bases not matched to a gene: 11. CDR1 and CDR2 (germline): LNHDA, SQIVND (reference sequence). For the CDR3, the DNA is TGTGCCAGTACTCGGGGAATAGCGGGAGGCCCCTACGAGCAGTACTTC. Amino acids: CASTRGIAGGPYEQYF.

This clonotype was counted at least ten times. V is TRBV9 and J is TRBJ2-2; D is undetermined. The V gene lost 0 bases and the J gene lost 0 bases, with 9 bases spanning the gap. Per germline, CDR1 SGDLS and CDR2 YYNGEE. The CDR3 spans 16 residues. The CDR3: CASSVEGSANTGELFF. Written as DNA, the CDR3 is TGTGCCAGCAGCGTAGAAGGTTCCGCGAACACCGGGGAGCTGTTTTTT.

This clonotype was seen many times. This chain joins TRBV15 and TRBJ2-7; 10 positions agree with TRBD2. The V and J ends lost 0 bases and 1 base, in that order; junction bases with no gene match: 9. Germline CDR1 and CDR2: LNHNV and YYDKDF (reference sequence). The CDR3 consists of 18 residues. The CDR3 is CATSRELAGKFGSYEQYF. Here the CDR3 DNA reads TGTGCCACCAGCAGAGAACTAGCGGGAAAGTTTGGATCCTACGAGCAGTACTTC.

This clonotype was seen at least ten times. The chain couples TRBV20-1 to TRBJ2-3; 10 bases agree with TRBD2. V shed 6 bases, J shed 2 bases, and the junction held 17 bases outside the gene matches. Germline loops: CDR1 DFQATT, CDR2 SNEGSKA (reference sequence). CDR3 size: 18 residues. CDR3: CSAPPPLAGVINTDTQYF. CDR3 coding DNA: TGCAGTGCCCCCCCCCCTCTAGCGGGGGTGATAAACACAGATACGCAGTATTTT.

The rearrangement links TRBV29-1 to TRBJ2-7; 16 nucleotides align to TRBD2. Germline V gene sequence: CDR1 SQVTM, CDR2 ANQGSEA. The CDR3 contains 18 residues. Trimming at V came to 6 bases and at J to 5 bases, leaving 16 bases not matched to a gene. CDR3 in amino acids: CSVCLIGTSGGAFHEQYF. CDR3 nucleotides: TGCAGCGTCTGTTTGATCGGGACTAGCGGGGGGGCCTTTCACGAGCAGTACTTC.

This clonotype was counted ten times or more. The genes are TRBV5-1 and TRBJ1-1; D gene uncertain. Germline CDR1 SGHRS, CDR2 YFSETQ. The germline V and J ends were trimmed by 7 bases and 1 base, with 11 bases remaining between them. The CDR3 spans 13 residues. The CDR3 region is CASSGRRNTEAFF. The CDR3 bases are TGCGCCAGCTCTGGGAGGCGGAACACTGAAGCTTTCTTT.